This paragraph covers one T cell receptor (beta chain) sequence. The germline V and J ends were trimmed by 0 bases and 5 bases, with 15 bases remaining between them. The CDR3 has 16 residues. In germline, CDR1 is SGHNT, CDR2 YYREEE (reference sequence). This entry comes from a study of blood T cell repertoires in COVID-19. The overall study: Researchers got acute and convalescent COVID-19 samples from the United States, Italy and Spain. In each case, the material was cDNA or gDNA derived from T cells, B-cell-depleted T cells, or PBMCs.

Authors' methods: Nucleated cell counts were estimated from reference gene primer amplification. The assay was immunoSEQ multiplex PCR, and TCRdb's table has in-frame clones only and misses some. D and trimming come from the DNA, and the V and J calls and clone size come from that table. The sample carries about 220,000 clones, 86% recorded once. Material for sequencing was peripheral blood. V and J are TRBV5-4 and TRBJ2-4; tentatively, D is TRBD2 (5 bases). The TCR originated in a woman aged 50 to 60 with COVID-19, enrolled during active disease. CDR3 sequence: CASSLGGLQWENIQYF. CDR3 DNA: TGTGCCAGCAGCTTGGGCGGGCTCCAATGGGAAAACATTCAGTACTTC.